The 11 T cell receptor beta chains below all came from one sample that was sequenced in a study of blood T cells in healthy people across ages. A sample-barcoded 5' primer and a J-beta primer mix were used in a second PCR of roughly 7 to 11 cycles. TCRdb re-called the 5' RACE reads with MiXCR, one entry per CDR3 protein. The sample has about 2 million distinct CDR3 sequences, roughly 50% seen once. The source material was blood. Receptor source: a woman in her forties in good health.

This rearrangement joins TRBV11-2 to TRBJ2-3; D gene unclear. The CDR3 spans 13 residues. CDR1 and CDR2 from the germline V gene are SGHAT and FQNNGV. Trimming removed 1 base from V and 4 bases from J, with 6 bases in between. The CDR3 spells CASSLVSPDTQYF. The CDR3 nucleotides read TGTGCCAGCAGCTTAGTCAGCCCAGATACGCAGTATTTT.

This clonotype was seen more than once but under ten times. The chain uses TRBV12-3 or TRBV12-4 and TRBJ2-7; D is perhaps TRBD2 (5 bases). Near its end, the DNA agrees better with TRBJ2-5, so the J call may be wrong. The CDR3 contains 14 residues. DNA for the CDR3: TGTGCCAGCACCGGGATAGAGGGCTGGGAGACCCAGTACTTC. Its translation is CASTGIEGWETQYF.

The chain combines TRBV12-3 or TRBV12-4 with TRBJ1-2, with 8 bases matching TRBD1. The CDR3 extends over 16 amino acids. J gave up 2 bases and V 3 bases, and 8 bases lay outside the gene matches. CDR3 sequence reads: CASSLSGQGPNYGYTF. The CDR3 nucleotides are TGTGCCAGCAGTTTGTCCGGACAGGGCCCCAACTATGGCTACACCTTC.

Comments on this clonotype: A junction end diverges from the germline sequence, so it may reflect a read error. The V gene is TRBV28, the J gene TRBJ2-5, with D perhaps matching TRBD1 (5 bases). This CDR3 has 13 residues. The germline CDR1 and CDR2 sequences are MDHEN and SYDVKM. The CDR3 DNA is TGTGCCAGCAAACTGACAGTACAAGAGGCCCAGTACTTC. Protein: CASKLTVQEAQYF.

The chain employs TRBV27 and TRBJ2-1, with 7 bases that match TRBD1. V gave up 7 bases and J gave up 9 bases; unmatched junction bases: 9. The germline V gene encodes CDR1 MNHEY and CDR2 SMNVEV (reference sequence). CDR3 size: 13 residues. The CDR3 protein is CASKSQGYGEQFF. In DNA, the CDR3 is TGTGCCAGCAAATCACAGGGGTACGGTGAGCAGTTCTTC.

The chain uses TRBV20-1 and TRBJ2-5; the match to TRBD2 covers 14 bases. J gave up 5 bases and V 3 bases, and 5 bases lay outside the gene matches. The CDR3 has 15 residues. Germline V gene data show CDR1 as DFQATT and CDR2 as SNEGSKA (reference sequence). The CDR3 sequence: CSASKTSGGEETQYF. Written as DNA, the CDR3 is TGCAGTGCTAGTAAGACTAGCGGGGGGGAGGAGACCCAGTACTTC.

V usage is TRBV5-1 and J usage is TRBJ2-5; TRBD1 might be the D (6 bases). Germline-derived CDR1 and CDR2 are SGHRS and YFSETQ. The CDR3 extends over 15 amino acids. Trimming left V 5 bases short and J 11 bases short, with 25 bases between. The CDR3 is CASSPRGMGYNEQYF. For the CDR3, the DNA is TGCGCCAGCAGTCCCAGGGGAATGGGGTACAATGAGCAGTACTTC.

The chain uses TRBV9 and TRBJ1-2; D is possibly TRBD1 (5 bases). The CDR3 runs to 14 residues. Germline V lookup: CDR1 SGDLS, CDR2 YYNGEE. V was cut by 4 bases and J by 4 bases, with 14 bases left in between. CDR3 residues: CASSPEGRGYGYTF. The CDR3 nucleotides are TGTGCCAGCAGCCCCGAGGGGAGGGGCTATGGCTACACCTTC.

The V gene is TRBV7-8, the J gene TRBJ2-5; D is unresolved. The CDR3 is made up of 14 amino acids. The germline V gene encodes CDR1 SGHVS and CDR2 FQNEAQ. Trimming shortened V by 0 bases and J by 4 bases, and 9 bases separated the two germline ends. CDR3 coding DNA: TGTGCCAGCAGCTTAGCCCCGGTGGGAGAGACCCAGTACTTC. This translates into CASSLAPVGETQYF.

CDR3 loop: CASSQRGQGASYGYTF. The CDR3 DNA follows: TGTGCCAGCAGCCAACGGGGACAGGGGGCCTCCTATGGCTACACCTTC. The chain is built from TRBV7-8 and TRBJ1-2, with TRBD1 identical over 12 bases. The CDR3 length is 16 residues. Per germline, CDR1 SGHVS and CDR2 FQNEAQ. V was pared by 5 bases and J by 4 bases, with 8 bases of the junction left unmatched.

The chain is built from TRBV7-2 and TRBJ2-1; a weak D match, TRBD1 (6 bases). The J call may be wrong; the DNA end is better matched by TRBJ2-7. Germline V CDR1 and CDR2: SGHTA, FQGNSA. The CDR3 extends over 14 amino acids. DNA of the CDR3: TGTGCCAGCAGCACAAATACAGGGTACAATGAGCAGTACTTC. This codes for CASSTNTGYNEQYF.